The next 24 T cell receptor beta chains were all read from a single sample in a study of T cells after yellow fever vaccination. MiXCR, applied by TCRdb to the 5' RACE reads, yields one record per CDR3 protein. The repertoire includes more than 300,000 distinct CDR3 sequences, roughly a tenth of them detected once, and 2.5% to 4% sits in the top ten. The sequencing here drew on CD4+ T cells sorted from PBMCs, taken 45 days after the yellow fever booster vaccination. All receptors derive from a man aged 18-30 years who received the YFV17D yellow fever vaccine.

This clonotype was counted ten times or more. This chain joins TRBV12-3 or TRBV12-4 and TRBJ1-5; 7 positions agree with TRBD1. The CDR3 extends over 15 amino acids. V trimming: 6 bases; J trimming: 0 bases; junction bases outside the gene matches: 5. The CDR3 here is CASRVGTASNQPQHF. CDR3 bases: TGTGCCAGCAGGGTCGGGACAGCTAGCAATCAGCCCCAGCATTTT.

This chain connects TRBV7-2 to TRBJ2-7; D is undetermined. Germline V gene lookup returns CDR1 SGHTA and CDR2 FQGNSA. Trimming left V 5 bases short and J 2 bases short, with 10 bases between. The CDR3 runs 13 residues. The CDR3 coding sequence is TGTGCCAGCAGCCACAGTTTGACCTACGAGCAGTACTTC. Its translation: CASSHSLTYEQYF.

The V gene is TRBV9, the J gene TRBJ2-2; D may be TRBD2 (6 bases). Trimming cost V 0 bases and J 5 bases, with 14 bases left between them. This CDR3 spans 16 amino acids. Germline V lookup: CDR1 SGDLS, CDR2 YYNGEE. In DNA, the CDR3 is TGTGCCAGCAGCGTAGGGTCTAGCGTTAGGACCGGGGAGCTGTTTTTT. Translation: CASSVGSSVRTGELFF.

The DNA for the CDR3 is TGCAGTGCTAGCACAGGGTTAGTGAATTCGGCCCTCCACTTT. Protein sequence: CSASTGLVNSALHF. J is TRBJ1-6 and V is TRBV20-1; possibly TRBD1 for D (6 bases). The CDR3 is 14 residues long. Between the trimmed V and J ends, which lost 3 bases and 14 bases, there was a span of 20 bases. Germline-derived CDR1 and CDR2 are DFQATT and SNEGSKA (reference sequence).

This clonotype was recorded many times. This chain joins TRBV18 and TRBJ1-2; D remains ambiguous. Looked up from germline, CDR1 is KGHSH and CDR2 is LQKENI. Trimming removed 3 bases from V and 4 bases from J, with 9 bases in between. CDR3 length equals 13 residues. CDR3 sequence reads: CASSPESAYGYTF. CDR3 nucleotide sequence: TGTGCCAGCTCACCGGAATCAGCCTATGGCTACACCTTC. Full variable domain (missing parts from reference TRBV18 and TRBJ1-2): NAGVMQNPRHLVRRRGQEARLRCSPMKGHSHVYWYRQLPEEGLKFMVYLQKENIIDESGMPKERFSAEFPKEGPSILRIQQVVRGDSAAYFCASSPESAYGYTFGSGTRLTVV.

This clonotype occurred a few times. V usage is TRBV7-3 and J usage is TRBJ2-5, with 7 nucleotides matching TRBD1. The junction had 10 bases not matched to a gene; V was cut back by 5 bases and J by 7 bases. Germline CDR1 reads SGHTA; CDR2 reads FQGTGA. CDR3 length: 14 amino acids. The DNA of the CDR3 is TGTGCCAGCAGCGCGACAGGGTGGCAGGGGACCCAGTACTTC. Encoded protein: CASSATGWQGTQYF.

This clonotype was recorded at least ten times. V gene TRBV29-1 combines with J gene TRBJ2-4; 7 bases line up with TRBD1. Trimming cost V 7 bases and J 7 bases; bases outside gene matches: 7. This CDR3 has 12 residues. CDR1 is SQVTM and CDR2 is ANQGSEA in the germline V gene. CDR3: CSGQGATNIQYF. CDR3 nucleotide sequence: TGCAGCGGACAGGGTGCTACGAACATTCAGTACTTC.

This chain links TRBV20-1 with TRBJ2-5; D possibly corresponds to TRBD1 (6 bases). This CDR3 spans 14 amino acids. V lost 0 bases and J lost 4, with 12 bases in between. Per germline, CDR1 DFQATT and CDR2 SNEGSKA (reference sequence). CDR3 DNA sequence: TGCAGTGCTAGAGAACTAACAGGGAGAGAGACCCAGTACTTC. Translating it yields CSARELTGRETQYF.

This clonotype was picked up a small number of times. V is TRBV20-1 and J is TRBJ1-1, with a weak D call TRBD1 (5 bases). Looked up from germline, CDR1 is DFQATT and CDR2 is SNEGSKA (reference sequence). The CDR3 runs to 11 residues. Trimming pared 3 bases from V and 9 bases from J, leaving 11 bases between. CDR3: CSARWGDKAFF. In nucleotides, the CDR3 is TGCAGTGCTAGGTGGGGGGATAAAGCTTTCTTT.

This clonotype was observed a few times. The gene calls are TRBV6-5 and TRBJ2-5; TRBD2 agrees at 7 bases. This CDR3 is 13 amino acids long. Germline CDR1 is MNHEY and CDR2 is SVGAGI. V shed 6 bases, J shed 7 bases, and the junction held 8 bases outside the gene matches. The CDR3 sequence is CASSPRPGGTQYF. The CDR3 nucleotides are TGTGCCAGCAGCCCGAGACCGGGGGGGACCCAGTACTTC.

This clonotype was recorded many times. The chain links TRBV7-9 to TRBJ2-7; 10 bases match TRBD1. The CDR3 is made up of 15 amino acids. Losses at the gene ends were 6 bases for V and 3 bases for J; bases not matched to a gene: 8. CDR1 is SEHNR and CDR2 is FQNEAQ in the germline V gene (reference sequence). CDR3 region: CASSGGQGSFYEQYF. CDR3 sequence (DNA): TGTGCCAGCAGTGGGGGACAGGGGTCCTTCTACGAGCAGTACTTC.

This clonotype was counted once. The chain joins TRBV28 to TRBJ1-5, with TRBD1 matching 9 bases. V lost 7 bases to trimming and J lost 4 bases; unmatched junction nucleotides: 17. The CDR3 has 18 residues. The germline CDR1 and CDR2 sequences are MDHEN and SYDVKM. The CDR3 bases are TGTGCCAGCACCTTAGGGTTTAGGGGACAGGGAAGAAATCAGCCCCAGCATTTT. Protein product: CASTLGFRGQGRNQPQHF.

In this sample, this clonotype turned up a few times. This chain joins TRBV6-2 or TRBV6-3 and TRBJ2-7, with 11 bases fitting TRBD1. The germline V gene has CDR1 MNHEY and CDR2 SVGEGT. V was clipped by 5 bases and J by 3 bases; unmatched bases: 6. The CDR3 contains 15 residues. As DNA, the CDR3 is TGTGCCAGCAGTGCGCCGGGACAGGGGGTCTACGAGCAGTACTTC. This gives the protein CASSAPGQGVYEQYF.

The rearrangement joins TRBV6-4 to TRBJ1-5, with unresolved D. Germline V lookup: CDR1 MRHNA, CDR2 SNTAGT. Trimming removed 6 bases from V and 7 bases from J, with 16 bases in between. The CDR3 runs 14 residues. Here the CDR3 DNA reads TGTGCCAGCAGCCCCGCTTTGGGTGGCCAGCCCCAGCATTTT. Its translation is CASSPALGGQPQHF.

Ten or more counts support this clonotype. The CDR3 DNA follows: TGTGCCAGCAGCGCGGACAGCACTGAAGCTTTCTTT. Encoded protein: CASSADSTEAFF. V is TRBV5-6 and J is TRBJ1-1; D might be TRBD1 (6 bases). The germline gives CDR1 SGHDT, CDR2 YYEEEE. The V end lost 4 bases, the J end lost 4 bases, and 8 bases lay between the germline ends. The CDR3 is made up of 12 amino acids.

This clonotype was detected only a few times. The chain carries TRBV25-1 and TRBJ2-7, with TRBD2 identical over 7 bases. Per germline, CDR1 MGHDK and CDR2 SYGVNS. Trimming removed 5 bases from V and 6 bases from J; junction bases left unmatched: 10. This CDR3 region has 14 residues. The CDR3, as DNA: TGTGCCAGCAGTAATGCGGCTAGCGGAGGCGAGCAGTACTTC. Amino acid sequence: CASSNAASGGEQYF.

The chain employs TRBV7-3 and TRBJ2-2, with 13 nucleotides matching TRBD2. V was clipped by 5 bases and J by 6 bases; unmatched bases: 6. From germline, CDR1 is SGHTA and CDR2 FQGTGA. The length of the CDR3 is 16 residues. CDR3 sequence reads: CASSTSGGAMAGELFF. The CDR3, as DNA: TGTGCCAGCAGCACTAGCGGGGGGGCTATGGCCGGGGAGCTGTTTTTT.

The chain carries TRBV11-2 and TRBJ2-7; 8 bases map to TRBD1. Germline V gives CDR1 SGHAT, CDR2 FQNNGV. Trimming removed 5 bases from V and 5 bases from J; junction bases left unmatched: 20. The CDR3 loop spans 18 amino acids. The CDR3 is CASSPFGTGGTFTDEQYF. CDR3 coding DNA: TGTGCCAGCAGCCCCTTCGGGACAGGCGGGACATTCACGGACGAGCAGTACTTC.

This clonotype was recorded a few times. The V and J genes are TRBV7-2 and TRBJ1-2; unclear D gene. CDR1 and CDR2 (germline): SGHTA, FQGNSA. V was cut by 6 bases and J by 4 bases, with 12 bases left in between. The length of the CDR3 is 13 residues. The CDR3 loop is CASSQDMSYGYTF. CDR3 in DNA: TGTGCCAGCAGTCAAGACATGTCCTATGGCTACACCTTC. Using reference TRBV7-2 and TRBJ1-2 for the parts outside the CDR3, the full variable domain is GAGVSQSPSNKVTEKGKDVELRCDPISGHTALYWYRQSLGQGLEFLIYFQGNSAPDKSGLPSDRFSAERTGGSVSTLTIQRTQQEDSAVYLCASSQDMSYGYTFGSGTRLTVV.

This clonotype was counted between two and nine times. This chain connects TRBV10-1 to TRBJ2-3; perhaps TRBD2 as D (7 bases). Germline V gene sequence: CDR1 WNHNN, CDR2 SYGVQD (reference sequence). Trimming removed 6 bases from V and 0 bases from J, with 16 bases in between. CDR3 length: 16 residues. CDR3 coding DNA: TGCGCCAGCAGCGATTCAAGGGGGGGGAGCACAGATACGCAGTATTTT. It codes for CASSDSRGGSTDTQYF.

This clonotype was detected only a few times. The CDR3 loop reads CASSHQTGDLTEAFF. CDR3 nucleotides: TGCGCCAGCAGCCACCAGACAGGGGACCTCACTGAAGCTTTCTTT. The chain carries TRBV4-1 and TRBJ1-1; 8 positions agree with TRBD1. Germline V gene data show CDR1 as MGHRA and CDR2 as YSYEKL. The CDR3 is 15 residues long. The ends lost 3 bases at V and 4 bases at J; junction bases unmatched: 7.

This clonotype was seen a few times. The chain joins TRBV18 to TRBJ2-7, with D maybe TRBD1 (6 bases). CDR1 is KGHSH and CDR2 is LQKENI in the germline V gene. V gave up 1 base and J gave up 3 bases, with 22 bases separating them. There are 18 residues in the CDR3. CDR3 residues: CASSPRSRGSFEGYEQYF. The CDR3 nucleotides read TGTGCCAGCTCACCACGGTCCAGGGGATCCTTTGAGGGCTACGAGCAGTACTTC.

A few counts support this clonotype. The chain combines TRBV7-9 with TRBJ2-6; D is ambiguous. Trimming removed 5 bases at V and 0 bases at J, with 17 bases between. Germline lookup yields CDR1 SEHNR and CDR2 FQNEAQ (reference sequence). The CDR3 is 18 amino acids. The CDR3 DNA reads TGTGCCAGCAGCCTCCTCTGGGCAGCATACTCTGGGGCCAACGTCCTGACTTTC. Translating gives CASSLLWAAYSGANVLTF.

This clonotype showed up just a few times. V usage is TRBV9 and J usage is TRBJ2-5, with D maybe TRBD2 (5 bases). The V and J ends lost 3 bases and 0 bases respectively, with 15 bases between them. The V gene's germline CDR1 is SGDLS and CDR2 YYNGEE. This CDR3 has 16 residues. The CDR3 here is CASSGGPGEYQETQYF. CDR3 sequence (DNA): TGTGCCAGCAGCGGAGGGCCAGGCGAGTACCAAGAGACCCAGTACTTC. Based on the CDR3 plus reference TRBV9 and TRBJ2-5, the full variable domain is DSGVTQTPKHLITATGQRVTLRCSPRSGDLSVYWYQQSLDQGLQFLIQYYNGEERAKGNILERFSAQQFPDLHSELNLSSLELGDSALYFCASSGGPGEYQETQYFGPGTRLLVL.